The 8 T cell receptor beta chains presented below share a single source sample, sequenced in a study of CD8 T cells in ankylosing spondylitis. Via MiXCR, TCRdb re-called the 5' RACE reads, giving one row per CDR3 protein. This table holds 130,000 to 150,000 distinct CDR3 sequences, roughly 7.7% found once. The sample comprised synovial fluid, either unsorted or a sorted T cell fraction (not recorded which). Every receptor here comes from a male donor with ankylosing spondylitis.

Concerning this clonotype: At one end the junction does not follow the germline gene, possibly because of a read error. The V gene is TRBV9, the J gene TRBJ2-2, with 11 bases aligning to TRBD2. The CDR3 length is 15 residues. The germline V gene encodes CDR1 SGDLS and CDR2 YYNGEE. CDR3 in DNA: TGTACCAGCAGCGTGACTAGCGGGAACACCGGGGACCTGTTTTTT. This codes for CTSSVTSGNTGDLFF.

At least ten counts were recorded for this clonotype. CDR3 protein: CASRPLGQGRAFF. In DNA form, the CDR3 reads TGTGCCAGCAGACCCTTGGGACAGGGGAGAGCTTTCTTT. V is TRBV6-5 and J is TRBJ1-1; 10 nucleotides match TRBD1. The CDR3 contains 13 residues. V shed 6 bases and J 10 bases; nucleotides not matched to a gene: 8. CDR1 MNHEY and CDR2 SVGAGI come from the germline V gene.

This clonotype was recorded at least ten times. The V and J genes are TRBV20-1 and TRBJ1-2; a weak D match, TRBD1 (6 bases). V lost 0 bases and J 8 bases, leaving 16 bases between the germline ends. CDR3 length: 14 residues. Germline loops: CDR1 DFQATT, CDR2 SNEGSKA (reference sequence). CDR3 residues: CSARDRGDGLGYTF. The CDR3 region has the DNA TGCAGTGCTAGAGACAGGGGCGACGGCCTGGGCTACACCTTC.

The chain recombines TRBV7-3 with TRBJ1-1, with D uncertain. Looked up from germline, CDR1 is SGHTA and CDR2 is FQGTGA. There are 13 residues in the CDR3. V was shortened by 2 bases and J by 8 bases, with 12 bases between the two germline ends. CDR3 protein: CASSLWGGGEAFF. CDR3 bases: TGTGCCAGCAGCTTATGGGGAGGTGGGGAAGCTTTCTTT.

This clonotype was counted a few times. V and J are TRBV5-1 and TRBJ2-5; 7 positions agree with TRBD1. V trimming: 1 base; J trimming: 3 bases; junction bases outside the gene matches: 3. Per the germline V gene, CDR1 is SGHRS and CDR2 is YFSETQ. This CDR3 contains 14 residues. In DNA, the CDR3 is TGCGCCAGCAGCTTGTTAGGGACAGAAGAGACCCAGTACTTC. Encoded protein: CASSLLGTEETQYF.

There are a few counts of this clonotype. The chain employs TRBV5-1 and TRBJ2-6; no firm D call. Per the germline V gene, CDR1 is SGHRS and CDR2 is YFSETQ. Trimming took 3 bases from V and 0 from J, leaving 10 bases between them. The CDR3 consists of 16 residues. DNA of the CDR3: TGCGCCAGCAGCTCCGGGCCTTACTCTGGGGCCAACGTCCTGACTTTC. Residues: CASSSGPYSGANVLTF.

This clonotype was detected only a few times. The CDR3 here is CASTQGRVNEKLFF. The CDR3 DNA sequence: TGCGCCAGCACCCAGGGGAGGGTTAATGAAAAACTGTTTTTT. The chain couples TRBV4-3 to TRBJ1-4; maybe TRBD1 (6 bases). The CDR3 is made up of 14 amino acids. Germline values: CDR1 LGHNA, CDR2 YSLEER. Trimming pared 7 bases from V and 4 bases from J, leaving 13 bases between.

This clonotype was seen at least ten times. The J gene is TRBJ1-2, the V gene TRBV4-2; 7 bases are a match to TRBD1. The CDR3 runs 15 residues. Per the germline V gene, CDR1 is LGHNA and CDR2 is YNFKEQ. The junction had 6 bases not matched to a gene; V was cut back by 0 bases and J by 5 bases. CDR3 residues: CASSQEIGQEYGYTF. The CDR3 DNA reads as TGTGCCAGCAGCCAAGAAATTGGACAGGAGTATGGCTACACCTTC.